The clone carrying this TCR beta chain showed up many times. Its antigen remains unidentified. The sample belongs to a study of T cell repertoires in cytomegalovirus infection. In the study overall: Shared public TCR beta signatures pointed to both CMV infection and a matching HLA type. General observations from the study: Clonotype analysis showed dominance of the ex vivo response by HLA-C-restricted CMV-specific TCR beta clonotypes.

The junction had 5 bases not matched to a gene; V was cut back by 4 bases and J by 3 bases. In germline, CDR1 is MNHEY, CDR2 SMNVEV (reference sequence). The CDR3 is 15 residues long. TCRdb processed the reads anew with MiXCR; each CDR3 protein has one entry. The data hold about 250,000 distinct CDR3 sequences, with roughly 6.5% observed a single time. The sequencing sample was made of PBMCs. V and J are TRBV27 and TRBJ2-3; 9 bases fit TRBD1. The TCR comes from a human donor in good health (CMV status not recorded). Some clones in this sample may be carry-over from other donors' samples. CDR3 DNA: TGTGCCAGCAGTTCAAATGACAGGGGGACAGATACGCAGTATTTT. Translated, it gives CASSSNDRGTDTQYF.